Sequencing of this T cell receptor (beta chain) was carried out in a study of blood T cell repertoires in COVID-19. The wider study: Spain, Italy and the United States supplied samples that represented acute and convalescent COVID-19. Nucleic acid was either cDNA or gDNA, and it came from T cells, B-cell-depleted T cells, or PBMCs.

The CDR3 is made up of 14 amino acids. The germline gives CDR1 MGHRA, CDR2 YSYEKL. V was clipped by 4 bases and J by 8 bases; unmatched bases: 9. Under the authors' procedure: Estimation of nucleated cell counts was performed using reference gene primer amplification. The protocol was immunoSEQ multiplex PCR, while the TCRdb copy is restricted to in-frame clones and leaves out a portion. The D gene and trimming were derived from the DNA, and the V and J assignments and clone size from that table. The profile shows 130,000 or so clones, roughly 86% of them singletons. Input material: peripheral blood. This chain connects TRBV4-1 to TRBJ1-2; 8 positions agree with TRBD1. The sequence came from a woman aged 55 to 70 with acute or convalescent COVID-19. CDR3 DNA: TGCGCCAGCAGCCTACAGACAGGGGTCGGGGGCTACACCTTC. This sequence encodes CASSLQTGVGGYTF.